A single sample gave rise to the 5 T cell receptor beta chains below, sequenced in a study of T cell responses to AZD1222 COVID-19 vaccine. Sequenced by immunoSEQ multiplex PCR; TCRdb stores in-frame clones only, minus some. The data contain about 140,000 clones, more than 85% of them singletons. The input for sequencing was peripheral blood, taken on day 0 of AZD1222 vaccination. The receptors were gathered from an adult in good health.

The chain combines TRBV19 with TRBJ1-2; D may be TRBD1 (6 bases). This CDR3 spans 15 amino acids. V was shortened by 3 bases and J by 3 bases, with 14 bases between the two germline ends. Germline V gene lookup returns CDR1 LNHDA and CDR2 SQIVND (reference sequence). Here the CDR3 DNA reads TGTGCCAGTAGTATGAGGCAGGGGAACGACTATGGCTACACCTTC. Translation: CASSMRQGNDYGYTF.

The genes are TRBV5-1 and TRBJ2-3; 9 bases fit TRBD2. CDR1 and CDR2 (germline): SGHRS, YFSETQ. J gave up 5 bases and V 0 bases, and 10 bases lay outside the gene matches. This CDR3 spans 17 amino acids. Written as DNA, the CDR3 is TGCGCCAGCAGCTTGGGGGTCCTAGCGGGGATGGGAGATACGCAGTATTTT. It is translated as CASSLGVLAGMGDTQYF.

This rearrangement joins TRBV19 to TRBJ1-2, with unresolved D. The CDR3 totals 15 residues. Per the germline V gene, CDR1 is LNHDA and CDR2 is SQIVND (reference sequence). Trimming removed 3 bases from V and 1 base from J, with 12 bases in between. The CDR3 is CASSIRVLGNYGYTF. DNA for the CDR3: TGTGCCAGTAGTATTCGAGTCTTGGGTAACTATGGCTACACCTTC.

This clone is a singleton in its sample. The chain links TRBV5-1 to TRBJ2-1, with 8 nucleotides matching TRBD1. Germline CDR1 reads SGHRS; CDR2 reads YFSETQ. Germline trimming cut 0 bases from V and 3 bases from J; bases unmatched to any gene: 8. This CDR3 comprises 17 residues. The CDR3: CASSLAADRGYYNEQFF. In DNA, the CDR3 is TGCGCCAGCAGCTTGGCCGCCGACAGGGGATACTACAATGAGCAGTTCTTC.

The chain recombines TRBV10-3 with TRBJ1-1; D uncertain. V lost 6 bases and J lost 0, with 8 bases in between. This CDR3 has 13 amino acids. CDR1 is ENHRY, CDR2 SYGVKD, per germline. CDR3 amino acids: CAISARLNTEAFF. The CDR3 nucleotides are TGTGCCATCAGCGCAAGACTGAACACTGAAGCTTTCTTT.